Detailed here is one TCR beta chain. Its antigen is not known. The assay was immunoSEQ multiplex PCR, and TCRdb's table has in-frame clones only and misses some. The table records tens of thousands of clones, about three quarters of them present only once. J gave up 7 bases and V 5 bases, and 3 bases lay outside the gene matches. The CDR3 has 13 amino acids. Germline assignment: CDR1 LNHDA and CDR2 SQIVND (reference sequence). These data originate in a study of CD4 T cells in relation to SARS-CoV-2 and coronaviruses. Study-wide background: Crossreactive spike epitopes shared across donors were mapped to their HLA restriction.

Before the COVID-19 pandemic, during about 2011-2018, CD4+ T cells were taken from unexposed donors. CD4+ T cells were isolated from the cells after around 10 days of culture. The receptor was derived from a human donor in good health. This rearrangement joins TRBV19 to TRBJ1-2; 11 bases are a match to TRBD1. Sequencing was carried out using CD4+ T cells from PBMCs, cultured in vitro. The CDR3 coding sequence is TGTGCCAGTAGTTCGGACAGGGGGCTTGGCTACACCTTC. Its protein product is CASSSDRGLGYTF. Using reference TRBV19 and TRBJ1-2 for the parts outside the CDR3, the full variable domain is DGGITQSPKYLFRKEGQNVTLSCEQNLNHDAMYWYRQDPGQGLRLIYYSQIVNDFQKGDIAEGYSVSREKKESFPLTVTSAQKNPTAFYLCASSSDRGLGYTFGSGTRLTVV.